The 19 T cell receptor beta chains listed next were all sequenced from one sample in a study of cytomegalovirus exposure and HLA in healthy donors. Amplification used 60 Vbeta primers and 13 Jbeta primers. Produced via immunoSEQ multiplex PCR; TCRdb's table is partial and in-frame only. The table includes approximately 160,000 clones, over 80% detected once. The sequencing input was PBMCs. These receptors came from a human donor in good health.

V gene TRBV29-1 combines with J gene TRBJ2-4; the match to TRBD1 covers 11 bases. In germline, CDR1 is SQVTM, CDR2 ANQGSEA. The V and J ends lost 7 bases and 5 bases, in that order; junction bases with no gene match: 4. The CDR3 spans 13 residues. The CDR3 DNA reads TGCAGCGCTAGGACAGGGGGCGAAAACATTCAGTACTTC. Translation gives CSARTGGENIQYF.

In this sample, this clone turned up a few times. The genes are TRBV7-6 and TRBJ2-3; 10 bases line up with TRBD2. V was clipped by 1 base and J by 1 base; unmatched bases: 2. The CDR3 is 16 amino acids. CDR1 is SGHVS, CDR2 FNYEAQ, per germline. DNA for the CDR3: TGTGCCAGCAGCTTAGGAACTAGCGGGGGCACAGATACGCAGTATTTT. Its translation: CASSLGTSGGTDTQYF. The full variable domain, in which reference TRBV7-6 and TRBJ2-3 provide the parts outside the CDR3, is GAGVSQSPRYKVTKRGQDVALRCDPISGHVSLYWYRQALGQGPEFLTYFNYEAQQDKSGLPNDRFSAERPEGSISTLTIQRTEQRDSAMYRCASSLGTSGGTDTQYFGPGTRLTVL.

The chain employs TRBV9 and TRBJ2-5; 10 nucleotides agree with TRBD2. The V gene end was trimmed by 3 bases and the J gene end by 5 bases; junction bases not matched to a gene: 10. Per germline, CDR1 SGDLS and CDR2 YYNGEE. The CDR3 spans 16 residues. The CDR3 DNA follows: TGTGCCAGCAGCGCCTTACTAGCGGGGACCTCCGAGACCCAGTACTTC. It codes for CASSALLAGTSETQYF.

This clone was seen only a few times. The chain couples TRBV27 to TRBJ2-7; 7 bases are a match to TRBD1. The CDR3 spans 14 residues. The V gene's germline CDR1 is MNHEY and CDR2 SMNVEV (reference sequence). The V segment lost 5 bases and the J segment 1 base; nucleotides outside the gene matches: 5. The CDR3 region is CASSPGQRSYEQYF. The CDR3 DNA reads TGTGCCAGCAGTCCGGGACAGAGATCCTACGAGCAGTACTTC.

V is TRBV5-1 and J is TRBJ1-1; no clear D. The V end was cut by 2 bases, the J end by 3 bases, with 11 bases between. The CDR3 spans 14 residues. CDR1 and CDR2 from the germline V gene are SGHRS and YFSETQ. The CDR3 DNA sequence: TGCGCCAGCAGCTTTGGTGTCGGGGACACTGAAGCTTTCTTT. It yields the protein CASSFGVGDTEAFF.

V is TRBV10-2 and J is TRBJ1-1; 8 bases map to TRBD1. The CDR3 totals 14 residues. The trim removed 3 bases at V and 8 bases at J, leaving 8 bases unmatched. The germline gives CDR1 WSHSY, CDR2 SAAADI. The CDR3 loop reads CASSEDRGRGEAFF. CDR3 in DNA: TGCGCCAGCAGTGAAGACAGGGGACGGGGCGAAGCTTTCTTT.

The chain uses TRBV6-6 and TRBJ1-5; 11 bases match TRBD1. After removal of 6 bases from V and 3 bases from J, the junction contained 7 bases not matched to a gene. The CDR3 is 16 amino acids. The germline CDR1 and CDR2 sequences are MNHNY and SVGAGI (reference sequence). The CDR3 spells CASSRGTGGNNQPQHF. The CDR3 DNA reads TGTGCCAGCAGCCGTGGGACAGGGGGTAACAATCAGCCCCAGCATTTT.

The V gene is TRBV9, the J gene TRBJ2-6; 7 bases match TRBD2. This CDR3 is 17 amino acids long. Germline V gene sequence: CDR1 SGDLS, CDR2 YYNGEE. Trimming cost V 0 bases and J 1 base; bases outside gene matches: 4. The CDR3 DNA reads as TGTGCCAGCAGCGTAGGTCTAGCGGCTTCTGGGGCCAACGTCCTGACTTTC. It codes for CASSVGLAASGANVLTF.

CDR3 sequence reads: CASSSDRNTDTQYF. The CDR3 DNA is TGTGCCAGCAGTTCGGACAGAAACACAGATACGCAGTATTTT. The J gene is TRBJ2-3, the V gene TRBV27; possibly TRBD1 for D (6 bases). With 4 bases removed from V and 2 bases from J, the gap between germline ends came to 10 bases. In germline, CDR1 is MNHEY, CDR2 SMNVEV (reference sequence). The CDR3 has 14 residues.

The genes are TRBV25-1 and TRBJ2-7, with TRBD1 identical over 8 bases. V shed 6 bases, J shed 4 bases, and the junction held 5 bases outside the gene matches. The CDR3 runs 13 residues. CDR1 and CDR2 from the germline V gene are MGHDK and SYGVNS. This CDR3 reads CASSLTGVYEQYF. The CDR3 DNA is TGTGCCAGCAGCTTGACAGGGGTTTACGAGCAGTACTTC.

V and J are TRBV7-2 and TRBJ2-2; 7 bases match TRBD1. CDR1 is SGHTA, CDR2 FQGNSA, per germline. After removal of 2 bases from V and 7 bases from J, the junction contained 7 bases not matched to a gene. The CDR3 has 15 amino acids. The DNA for the CDR3 is TGTGCCAGCAGCTTAATCGCGACAGGGCACGGGGAGCTGTTTTTT. This codes for CASSLIATGHGELFF.

The chain employs TRBV6-1 and TRBJ2-7; 7 bases fit TRBD1. The CDR3 loop spans 13 amino acids. Germline CDR1 is MNHNS and CDR2 is SASEGT. J was trimmed by 2 bases and V by 11 bases; bases with no gene match: 9. As DNA, the CDR3 is TGTGCCGTAACAGGGGTCATCACCTACGAGCAGTACTTC. Protein: CAVTGVITYEQYF.

The V and J genes are TRBV2 and TRBJ2-3; 12 nucleotides align to TRBD2. Per the germline V gene, CDR1 is SNHLY and CDR2 is FYNNEI. With V trimmed by 3 bases and J by 5 bases, 6 bases remained unmatched. This CDR3 region has 16 residues. CDR3 amino acids: CASSERLAGGVDTQYF. The DNA of the CDR3 is TGTGCCAGCAGTGAGAGGCTAGCGGGGGGGGTAGATACGCAGTATTTT.

CDR3 region: CASSLSVLRAQERPLHF. The CDR3 DNA reads TGTGCCAGCAGCTTATCGGTCCTCCGGGCACAGGAGCGACCCCTCCACTTT. The chain links TRBV7-8 to TRBJ1-6; the D gene is possibly TRBD1 (5 bases). Germline V gives CDR1 SGHVS, CDR2 FQNEAQ. This CDR3 has 17 amino acids. V lost 2 bases and J lost 12, with 23 bases in between.

The CDR3 DNA sequence: TGTGCCAGCAGTCGGGACAGGGGAAGCAATCAGCCCCAGCATTTT. This codes for CASSRDRGSNQPQHF. The chain has TRBV6-5 and TRBJ1-5; TRBD1 matches at 10 bases. J lost 1 base, V lost 5 bases, and 2 bases had no gene match. This CDR3 spans 15 amino acids. CDR1 MNHEY and CDR2 SVGAGI come from the germline V gene.

The gene calls are TRBV7-2 and TRBJ1-3; TRBD1 matches at 9 bases. The CDR3 is 19 residues long. Per germline, CDR1 SGHTA and CDR2 FQGNSA. Losses at the gene ends were 1 base for V and 0 bases for J; bases not matched to a gene: 10. CDR3 DNA: TGTGCCAGCAGCTTAGATTTGGGGGACAGGGAACACTCTGGAAACACCATATATTTT. Translated: CASSLDLGDREHSGNTIYF. Filled out from reference TRBV7-2 and TRBJ1-3, the complete variable domain reads GAGVSQSPSNKVTEKGKDVELRCDPISGHTALYWYRQSLGQGLEFLIYFQGNSAPDKSGLPSDRFSAERTGGSVSTLTIQRTQQEDSAVYLCASSLDLGDREHSGNTIYFGEGSWLTVV.

The chain links TRBV4-3 to TRBJ1-6; a possible D gene is TRBD1 (5 bases). Trimming left V 0 bases short and J 10 bases short, with 19 bases between. Germline loops: CDR1 LGHNA, CDR2 YSLEER. This CDR3 contains 17 residues. The CDR3 is CASSQEPGPSRQSPLHF. CDR3 bases: TGCGCCAGCAGCCAAGAGCCCGGGCCCTCCCGACAGTCACCCCTCCACTTT.

The chain uses TRBV29-1 and TRBJ1-1; 8 nucleotides line up with TRBD1. The CDR3 has 16 amino acids. The germline V gene encodes CDR1 SQVTM and CDR2 ANQGSEA. Germline trimming cut 5 bases from V and 4 bases from J; bases unmatched to any gene: 15. CDR3 nucleotides: TGCAGCGTTCATAATACGATTGGACAGGGCCGCACTGAAGCTTTCTTT. Its translation: CSVHNTIGQGRTEAFF.

This clone was detected a few times. V gene TRBV25-1 combines with J gene TRBJ2-7; D perhaps matches TRBD1 (5 bases). The V gene lost 2 bases and the J gene lost 5 bases, with 13 bases spanning the gap. The CDR3 spans 14 residues. The germline gives CDR1 MGHDK, CDR2 SYGVNS. The CDR3 loop reads CASSEAKGVNEQYF. The CDR3 DNA sequence: TGTGCCAGCAGTGAAGCTAAAGGGGTCAACGAGCAGTACTTC.